Sequencing of this T cell receptor beta chain was carried out in a study of T cell repertoires in cytomegalovirus infection. Whole-study context: HLA-B-restricted CMV epitopes that are well studied, plus recently identified HLA-C-restricted ones, were used by the study. Based on public TCR beta signatures, there were indications of CMV infection and of a matching HLA type. General study points: CMV-specific HLA-C-restricted TCR beta clonotypes dominated the ex vivo response.

Germline CDR1 and CDR2: SGHTA and FQGNSA. Trimming took 5 bases from V and 8 from J, leaving 22 bases between them. The CDR3 loop spans 16 amino acids. A few counts support this clonotype. Its antigen remains unknown. TCRdb itself ran the reads through MiXCR, one entry per CDR3 protein. Altogether approximately 350,000 distinct CDR3 sequences are present, about 35% being singletons, with the ten largest covering 13%. Source: cultured PBMCs, taken from culture after CMV antigen stimulation. This receptor was obtained from a human donor in good health (CMV status not recorded). Some clones in this sample may be carry-over from other donors' samples. The genes are TRBV7-2 and TRBJ2-1, with D possibly being TRBD1 (7 bases). The CDR3 DNA is TGTGCCAGCAGCGCGGGACAGAACCCCTTTTGGGATGAGCAGTTCTTC. Amino acid sequence: CASSAGQNPFWDEQFF.